This TCR beta chain originates from a study of beta chain features in type 1 diabetes. Study information: Patient and healthy donor groups were alike in age, gender and cell yields. Findings and caveats of the study: Patients and controls would share equally any PCR tilt toward shorter templates. Shortening of TCRB CDR3s, moderate but significant, appeared in all four CD4+ subsets of Type 1 diabetes patients.

Every bit of the isolated RNA underwent reverse transcription, so sequencing read expressed TCRB transcripts. Clones were sequenced by immunoSEQ multiplex PCR, and TCRdb holds only the in-frame ones, with some missing. This sample has nearly 700,000 clones, with roughly 13% found just once. This clone was detected a few times. Its cognate antigen is unknown. Germline-derived CDR1 and CDR2 are MNHEY and SMNVEV (reference sequence). There are 16 residues in the CDR3. Deletions cut 1 base from V and 8 bases from J, with 17 bases between. The specimen was naive CD4+ T cells from blood. The clonotype was recovered from a man between 18 and 29 years old with type 1 diabetes. The chain combines TRBV27 with TRBJ1-4; D perhaps matches TRBD1 (6 bases). CDR3 sequence (DNA): TGTGCCAGCAGTTTATGGGGGGCAGGGAGGAAAGAAAAACTGTTTTTT. Its translation: CASSLWGAGRKEKLFF. The whole variable domain, filled in from reference TRBV27 and TRBJ1-4, reads EAQVTQNPRYLITVTGKKLTVTCSQNMNHEYMSWYRQDPGLGLRQIYYSMNVEVTDKGDVPEGYKVSRKEKRNFPLILESPSPNQTSLYFCASSLWGAGRKEKLFFGSGTQLSVL.